The T cell receptor (beta chain) described here comes from a study of Graves' ophthalmopathy and Graves' hyperthyroidism. RNA transcripts were the source from which TCR beta CDR3 regions were amplified. Scientists carried out first-round RT-PCR using HTBI primers and then a second-round multiplex PCR. TCRdb reanalysed the multiplex PCR reads using MiXCR and keeps one entry per CDR3 protein. The data contain 350,000 to 400,000 distinct CDR3 sequences, approximately 15% of them singletons. The germline CDR1 and CDR2 sequences are MNHEY and SVGEGT. CDR3 length: 18 amino acids. J was trimmed by 2 bases and V by 1 base; bases with no gene match: 13.

Material for sequencing was peripheral blood. This receptor was identified in a young woman with stable Graves' hyperthyroidism. The chain links TRBV6-2 or TRBV6-3 to TRBJ1-2, with 7 nucleotides matching TRBD1. In nucleotides, the CDR3 is TGTGCCAGCAGTTACTTCCCGATCATTCGGACAGGAAACTATGGCTACACCTTC. Encoded protein: CASSYFPIIRTGNYGYTF.